Sequencing of this T cell receptor beta chain was carried out in a study of blood T cell repertoires in COVID-19. Whole-study context: Samples came from the United States, Italy and Spain, spanning acute and convalescent COVID-19.

V was cut by 7 bases and J by 1 base, with 6 bases left in between. The CDR3 extends over 12 amino acids. Germline V gene data show CDR1 as SNHLY and CDR2 as FYNNEI. Patients of the Seattle cohort, enrolled during active infection, were followed longitudinally. TCRdb's table, derived via immunoSEQ multiplex PCR, lists solely in-frame clones and lacks some. The repertoire holds around 470,000 clones, roughly nine tenths seen once, with around 0.95% in the top ten. The chain employs TRBV2 and TRBJ2-3, with D uncertain. Sequenced material: peripheral blood. The TCR sequence derives from a young man with COVID-19, enrolled during active disease. The CDR3 DNA reads as TGTGCCAGCAATGCGGGCACAGATACGCAGTATTTT. Amino acid sequence: CASNAGTDTQYF.